This T cell receptor beta chain is drawn from a study of T cells in Graves' hyperthyroidism and ophthalmopathy. The study enrolled patients aged 18 to 65 with newly diagnosed hyperthyroidism of under 2 months' duration. CDR1 is LGHDT, CDR2 YNNKEL, per germline (reference sequence). Trimming cost V 1 base and J 2 bases; bases outside gene matches: 3. This CDR3 region has 15 residues. This clonotype occurred many times. RNA transcripts provided the source from which TCR beta CDR3 regions were amplified. First-round RT-PCR targeting the TCR CDR3 was performed with the HTBI primer set. TCRdb re-called the multiplex PCR reads through MiXCR, storing one row per CDR3 protein. The sample gives fewer than 600,000 distinct CDR3 sequences, over 13% of which show up once; 15% to 20% is in the top ten.

The sequencing input was blood. The receptor was isolated from a woman aged 18-30 years with Graves' hyperthyroidism. The chain joins TRBV3-1 to TRBJ2-7, with 9 bases lining up with TRBD2. CDR3 nucleotides: TGTGCCAGCAGCCAAGGACTAGCGGAGGCCTACGAGCAGTACTTC. Its translation: CASSQGLAEAYEQYF.